The T cell receptor beta chain described here comes from a study of regulatory and conventional T cells in RAG deficiency. Notes on the study in general: In Omenn syndrome, Treg and Tconv repertoires overlapped >75%.

Comment on this clone: Its antigen remains unknown.

Repertoires were generated with immunoSEQ multiplex PCR, while TCRdb's copy carries only in-frame clones and drops some. The sample holds about 29,000 clones, about 95% seen once. The sorted conventional CD4+ T cells were CD25-low and CD127-high, with genomic DNA sequenced. Another study also made use of these data, one on regulatory T cells. As reported in that work: Primers: 52 TRBV forward and 13 TRBJ reverse. Patient repertoires had restricted TRB V-J pairs and skewed V and J usage, most in Tregs.

The sequencing sample was made of CD25- CD4+ T cells sorted from blood. The sequence derives from a human donor in good health.

The CDR3 sequence is CASSFDRGRGGYTF. CDR3 nucleotides: TGTGCCAGCAGCTTTGACAGGGGGCGGGGGGGCTACACCTTC. The chain has TRBV5-4 and TRBJ1-2, with 10 positions matching TRBD1. The CDR3 is made up of 14 amino acids. Germline V gene data show CDR1 as SGHNT and CDR2 as YYREEE (reference sequence). Trimming at V came to 2 bases and at J to 8 bases, leaving 6 bases not matched to a gene.